This record concerns one TCR beta chain sequence. What it binds is not known. These data originate in a study of beta chain features in type 1 diabetes. Study findings and constraints: Shorter TCRB CDR3s, moderately but significantly so, marked every one of the four CD4+ subsets in Type 1 diabetes patients.

J lost 1 base, V lost 5 bases, and 9 bases had no gene match. The germline CDR1 and CDR2 sequences are SEHNR and FQNEAQ (reference sequence). The CDR3 loop spans 18 amino acids. The sequenced template was cDNA made from the entire isolated RNA. Measured with immunoSEQ multiplex PCR; TCRdb has only the in-frame clones, and not every one. The data show about 260,000 clones, roughly 25% seen once. The chain joins TRBV7-9 to TRBJ2-6; 9 bases fit TRBD1. The source material was naive CD4+ T cells from blood. The receptor was derived from a woman aged 25 to 45 with type 1 diabetes. Here the CDR3 reads CASSPRGQGSSGANVLTF. The CDR3 DNA sequence: TGTGCCAGCAGCCCAAGGGGACAGGGATCTTCTGGGGCCAACGTCCTGACTTTC. The complete variable domain, with remaining parts taken from reference TRBV7-9 and TRBJ2-6, reads DTGVSQNPRHKITKRGQNVTFRCDPISEHNRLYWYRQTLGQGPEFLTYFQNEAQLEKSRLLSDRFSAERPKGSFSTLEIQRTEQGDSAMYLCASSPRGQGSSGANVLTFGAGSRLTVL.